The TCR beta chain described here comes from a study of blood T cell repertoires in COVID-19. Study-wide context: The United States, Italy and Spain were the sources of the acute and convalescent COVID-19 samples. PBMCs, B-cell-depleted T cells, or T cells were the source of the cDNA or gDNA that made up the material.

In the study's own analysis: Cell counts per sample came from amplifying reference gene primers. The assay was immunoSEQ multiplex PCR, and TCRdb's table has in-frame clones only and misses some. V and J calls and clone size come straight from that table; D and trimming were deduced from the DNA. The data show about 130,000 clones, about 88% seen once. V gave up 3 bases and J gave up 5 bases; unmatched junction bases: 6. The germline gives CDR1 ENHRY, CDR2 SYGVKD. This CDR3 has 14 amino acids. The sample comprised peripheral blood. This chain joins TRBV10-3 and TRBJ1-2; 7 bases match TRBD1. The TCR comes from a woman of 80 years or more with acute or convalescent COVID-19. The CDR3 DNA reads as TGTGCCATCAGTGAAAGGGACAGAGGATATGGCTACACCTTC. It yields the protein CAISERDRGYGYTF.